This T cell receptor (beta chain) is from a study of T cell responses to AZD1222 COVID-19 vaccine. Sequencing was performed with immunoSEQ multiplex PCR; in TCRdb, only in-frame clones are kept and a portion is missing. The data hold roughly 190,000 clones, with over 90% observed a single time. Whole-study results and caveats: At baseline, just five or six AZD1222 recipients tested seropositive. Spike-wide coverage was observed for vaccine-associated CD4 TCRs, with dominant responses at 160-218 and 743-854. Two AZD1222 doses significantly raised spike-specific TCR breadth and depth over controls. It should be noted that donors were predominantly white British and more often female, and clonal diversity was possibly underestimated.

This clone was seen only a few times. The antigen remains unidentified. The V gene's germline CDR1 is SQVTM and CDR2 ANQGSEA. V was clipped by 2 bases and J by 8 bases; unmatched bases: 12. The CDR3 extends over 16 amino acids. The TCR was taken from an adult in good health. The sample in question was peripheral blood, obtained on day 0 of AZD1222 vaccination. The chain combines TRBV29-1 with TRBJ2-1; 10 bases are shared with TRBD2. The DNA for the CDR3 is TGCAGCGTTGAAAGCTGGGAGGGGCTAGCGGGAGATGAGCAGTTCTTC. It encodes CSVESWEGLAGDEQFF.